The TCR beta chain under discussion was sequenced for a study of cytomegalovirus exposure and HLA in healthy donors. Study-wide background: The approximately 660 first-cohort repertoires shared a platform with the approximately 130 validation repertoires, as reported in a later analysis. Notes on the study in general: According to a subsequent analysis, TCR clusters identified in the first cohort showed a tendency to co-occur across the 120 or so validation repertoires. Rarity held for most TCR sequences, but there were some public TCRs that occurred in many donors.

V was pared by 5 bases and J by 4 bases, with 12 bases between. Germline V gene data show CDR1 as SQVTM and CDR2 as ANQGSEA. The CDR3 covers 13 residues. This clone has at least ten counts. The antigen is not known. The table came from immunoSEQ multiplex PCR; TCRdb's copy has only in-frame clones and leaves some out. This table holds hundreds of thousands of clones, more than 80% found once. Donors came from a validation cohort of fewer than 150 subjects, distinct from the first 666-subject cohort. The chain has TRBV29-1 and TRBJ1-5; possible D gene TRBD1, 5 bases. Sequencing input: PBMCs. This TCR derives from a woman under 30 in good health and CMV-seronegative. The CDR3 reads CSVREAGNQPQHF. CDR3 nucleotide sequence: TGCAGCGTTCGGGAGGCAGGGAATCAGCCCCAGCATTTT.